The 3 T cell receptor beta chains listed next were all sequenced from one sample in a study of blood T cell repertoires in COVID-19. Here immunoSEQ multiplex PCR was the method, and the copy in TCRdb shows in-frame clones only, minus some. Of roughly 380,000 clones listed, around nine tenths are singletons. The sample comprised peripheral blood. The source of these receptors is a woman aged 55-69 years with COVID-19, enrolled during active disease.

V gene TRBV27 combines with J gene TRBJ1-2, with D maybe TRBD1 (6 bases). Germline V gene data show CDR1 as MNHEY and CDR2 as SMNVEV (reference sequence). This CDR3 is built from 15 residues. The V gene lost 5 bases and the J gene lost 4 bases, with 17 bases spanning the gap. This CDR3 is CASSPILTGTYGYTF. CDR3 DNA: TGTGCCAGCAGTCCCATCCTGACAGGCACCTATGGCTACACCTTC.

The genes are TRBV2 and TRBJ1-1, with no clear D. Germline V CDR1 and CDR2: SNHLY, FYNNEI. V gave up 8 bases and J gave up 1 base, with 11 bases separating them. This CDR3 comprises 13 residues. CDR3 amino acids: CASSALPNTEAFF. The DNA for the CDR3 is TGTGCCAGCTCCGCGCTACCGAACACTGAAGCTTTCTTT.

Here the CDR3 DNA reads TGTGCCAGCAGCCTAACCGGGACTATCCCCCTCTCCTACGAGCAGTACTTC. Translating it yields CASSLTGTIPLSYEQYF. The rearrangement joins TRBV7-2 to TRBJ2-7; TRBD2 matches at 7 bases. Looked up from germline, CDR1 is SGHTA and CDR2 is FQGNSA. V lost 5 bases and J lost 0; bases outside the gene matches: 13. The CDR3 loop spans 17 amino acids.